A single sample gave rise to the 4 T cell receptor beta chains below, sequenced in a study of blood T cell repertoires in COVID-19. Clones were read by immunoSEQ multiplex PCR, and TCRdb kept only the in-frame ones, dropping some. Of approximately 500,000 clones in the sample, less than 90% were seen once. Input material: peripheral blood. These TCRs come from a woman in her 50s with COVID-19, enrolled during active disease.

This clone was observed a handful of times. The chain couples TRBV6-1 to TRBJ1-1; D gene uncertain. Trimming removed 2 bases at V and 8 bases at J, with 9 bases between. Looked up from germline, CDR1 is MNHNS and CDR2 is SASEGT. The CDR3 extends over 12 amino acids. CDR3 sequence reads: CASSEPNGEAFF. In nucleotides, the CDR3 is TGTGCCAGCAGTGAACCTAACGGGGAAGCTTTCTTT.

The chain joins TRBV6-5 to TRBJ1-1, with a possible D match to TRBD1 (6 bases). Germline lookup yields CDR1 MNHEY and CDR2 SVGAGI. With 4 bases removed from V and 2 bases from J, the gap between germline ends came to 14 bases. CDR3 size: 15 residues. The CDR3 nucleotides are TGTGCCAGCAGTTTCGGTTGGGGACAAAACACTGAAGCTTTCTTT. As protein: CASSFGWGQNTEAFF.

The V gene is TRBV2, the J gene TRBJ1-1; maybe TRBD1 (6 bases). The CDR3 spans 14 residues. V lost 8 bases, J lost 5 bases, and 18 bases lay in between. Germline CDR1 reads SNHLY; CDR2 reads FYNNEI. The CDR3 sequence: CASGRGAGSTEAFF. The CDR3 DNA is TGTGCCAGCGGACGGGGGGCCGGGTCGACTGAAGCTTTCTTT.

This clone came up once. CDR3 in amino acids: CAIDRQGTIYF. CDR3 in DNA: TGTGCCATCGACCGACAGGGCACCATATATTTT. This chain joins TRBV28 and TRBJ1-3, with 7 bases aligning to TRBD1. The CDR3 runs 11 residues. Trimming took 10 bases from V and 9 from J; bases not matched to a gene: 6. Germline CDR1 MDHEN, CDR2 SYDVKM. Together with reference TRBV28 and TRBJ1-3, the CDR3 gives the full variable domain: DVKVTQSSRYLVKRTGEKVFLECVQDMDHENMFWYRQDPGLGLRLIYFSYDVKMKEKGDIPEGYSVSREKKERFSLILESASTNQTSMYLCAIDRQGTIYFGEGSWLTVV.